These T cell receptor beta chains were read from a single sample in a study of shared clonotypes between healthy human individuals. Repertoires were generated with immunoSEQ multiplex PCR, while TCRdb's copy carries only in-frame clones and drops some. The profile shows fewer than 700,000 clones, about 80% of them singletons. Sample: PBMCs. The origin of the receptors is a woman aged 40-49 years in good health. Some clones in this sample may be carry-over from other donors' samples. CDR3s include the opening cysteine and the closing phenylalanine or tryptophan. D genes are given only for firm matches. Clone size, where shown, is once, few, many, or a class for clones that have expanded.

once	TRBJ2-2	TRBV11-2	TRBD2	CASSLTSGRKAGELFF	TGTGCCAGCAGTTTGACTAGCGGGAGAAAGGCCGGGGAGCTGTTTTTT
few	TRBJ2-1	TRBV6-4	TRBD2	CAIAGTYNEQFF	TGTGCCATAGCGGGTACCTACAATGAGCAGTTCTTC
.	TRBJ2-7	TRBV7-9	.	CASSLQGESYEQYF	TGTGCCAGCAGCTTACAAGGGGAGTCCTACGAGCAGTACTTC
many	TRBJ2-7	TRBV2	.	CASTDRALYEQYF	TGTGCCAGCACAGACAGAGCCCTCTACGAGCAGTACTTC
few	TRBJ2-3	TRBV7-3	.	CASSLPGTDTQYF	TGTGCCAGCAGCTTACCCGGTACAGATACGCAGTATTTT
once	TRBJ2-1	TRBV30	TRBD2	CAWSVLAREASEQFF	TGTGCCTGGAGTGTACTCGCACGGGAGGCGAGTGAGCAGTTCTTC
.	TRBJ1-1	TRBV7-9	.	CASSSLANTEAFF	TGTGCCAGCAGCTCCCTGGCTAACACTGAAGCTTTCTTT
.	TRBJ2-7	TRBV10-1	.	CASSESRASEQYF	TGCGCCAGCAGTGAGTCGAGGGCCAGCGAGCAGTACTTC
.	TRBJ2-1	TRBV10-3	.	CAIMGSNNEQFF	TGTGCCATCATGGGGAGCAACAATGAGCAGTTCTTC
.	TRBJ1-1	TRBV6-5	.	CASSRAANTEAFF	TGTGCCAGCTCGAGGGCGGCGAACACTGAAGCTTTCTTT
.	TRBJ2-7	TRBV7-8	TRBD2	CASSFLAGLSLGNYEQYF	TGTGCCAGCAGCTTTTTAGCGGGACTAAGCCTAGGTAACTACGAGCAGTACTTC
once	TRBJ1-2	TRBV10-3	.	CAISGQTYGYTF	TGTGCCATCAGCGGACAGACTTATGGCTACACCTTC
.	TRBJ1-1	TRBV6-6	.	CASSSRAAFF	TGTGCCAGCAGTTCGAGAGCAGCTTTCTTT
.	TRBJ1-6	TRBV5-1	TRBD1	CASSLTGDSPLHF	TGCGCCAGCAGCTTGACAGGGGATTCACCCCTCCACTTT
.	TRBJ1-3	TRBV23-1	TRBD1	CASSQVLLTGTGNTIYF	TGCGCCAGCAGTCAGGTCCTCCTGACAGGGACTGGAAACACCATATATTTT
.	TRBJ1-1	TRBV9	.	CASSVRGMNTEAFF	TGTGCCAGCAGCGTGAGGGGTATGAACACTGAAGCTTTCTTT
.	TRBJ2-7	TRBV4-1	.	CASSQLEGVGGSYEQYF	TGCGCCAGCAGCCAATTAGAGGGCGTTGGAGGATCCTACGAGCAGTACTTC
.	TRBJ2-7	TRBV2	TRBD1	CASHDRVNEQYF	TGTGCCAGCCACGACAGGGTCAACGAGCAGTACTTC
.	TRBJ1-1	TRBV29-1	.	CSVERGMREGAEAFF	TGCAGCGTTGAAAGAGGAATGAGGGAGGGGGCTGAAGCTTTCTTT
.	TRBJ2-3	TRBV27	.	CASSSPLGPDTQYF	TGTGCCAGCAGTTCTCCCCTGGGGCCAGATACGCAGTATTTT
few	TRBJ1-1	TRBV7-9	.	CASSLAQGNTEAFF	TGTGCCAGCAGCTTAGCACAGGGAAACACTGAAGCTTTCTTT
many	TRBJ2-3	TRBV11-2	.	CASSSPQLGAGRDTQYF	TGTGCCAGCAGCTCCCCTCAACTGGGGGCGGGAAGGGATACGCAGTATTTT
.	TRBJ2-1	TRBV29-1	TRBD2	CSVSSSGRGYNEQFF	TGCAGCGTGTCGTCTAGCGGGAGGGGCTACAATGAGCAGTTCTTC
.	TRBJ2-7	TRBV28	.	CASSLQGSYEQYF	TGTGCCAGCAGTTTACAGGGGTCCTACGAGCAGTACTTC
.	TRBJ2-1	TRBV5-6	TRBD2	CASSPTSAYDNEQFF	TGTGCCAGCAGCCCTACTAGCGCCTACGACAATGAGCAGTTCTTC
.	TRBJ2-7	TRBV13	TRBD2	CASTLWEAGDEQYF	TGTGCCAGCACTTTGTGGGAGGCGGGGGACGAGCAGTACTTC
many	TRBJ2-7	TRBV6-5	.	CASSYRTGPLRYEQYF	TGTGCCAGCAGTTACCGCACAGGGCCCCTCCGCTACGAGCAGTACTTC
few	TRBJ1-2	TRBV28	.	CASSFRLYERDLGLYGYTF	TGTGCCAGCAGTTTTCGACTCTACGAACGGGACTTGGGTTTGTATGGCTACACCTTC